This TCR beta chain was sequenced for a study of T-cell memory formation after mild COVID-19. Trimming pared 1 base from V and 8 bases from J, leaving 14 bases between. Germline loops: CDR1 SGHDN, CDR2 FVKESK. CDR3 length: 15 residues. TCRdb itself ran the 5' RACE reads through MiXCR, one entry per CDR3 protein. The repertoire holds 300,000 to 350,000 distinct CDR3 sequences, with roughly a fifth as singletons. The V call is TRBV14, the J call TRBJ2-2; D unresolved. The TCR was taken from a man between 18 and 35 years old who had mild COVID-19 (a few samples of this study predate the infection). Cell type and time point are not known. Input material: PBMCs or a T cell subset sorted from them (not recorded which). The CDR3 region has the DNA TGTGCCAGCAGCCAAGGTCTAGGGTTGTCGGGGGAGCTGTTTTTT. Its translation: CASSQGLGLSGELFF. Drawing the rest from reference TRBV14 and TRBJ2-2, the complete variable domain is EAGVTQFPSHSVIEKGQTVTLRCDPISGHDNLYWYRRVMGKEIKFLLHFVKESKQDESGMPNNRFLAERTGGTYSTLKVQPAELEDSGVYFCASSQGLGLSGELFFGEGSRLTVL.